This T cell receptor (beta chain) was identified during a study of cytomegalovirus exposure and HLA in healthy donors. General study points: Other equally common chains were less clonally expanded than HLA-associated TCR beta chains, a later analysis showed. A later analysis showed TCR association rates differing by HLA locus, peaking at DRB1 and lowest at HLA-C.

Vbeta (60) and Jbeta (13) primers were used in the PCR. How the authors handled the data: Later work found tens of millions of unique TCR beta chains, with some 11 million shared. Generated by immunoSEQ multiplex PCR, the TCRdb table keeps only in-frame clones and is missing some. V and J calls and clone size follow that table, whereas D and trimming were derived from the DNA. The sample shows 170,000 or so clones, roughly three quarters of them seen only once. As to this clone: Antigen: not known.

V shed 5 bases and J 8 bases; nucleotides not matched to a gene: 8. This CDR3 contains 13 residues. The germline CDR1 and CDR2 sequences are GTSNPN and SVGIG (reference sequence). The sequenced sample was PBMCs. V gene TRBV30 combines with J gene TRBJ2-1; TRBD2 matches at 8 bases. This clonotype was sampled from a woman aged 45 to 65 in good health and CMV-seropositive. CDR3 amino acids: CAWAGRGADEQFF. In DNA form, the CDR3 reads TGTGCCTGGGCCGGGCGGGGGGCCGATGAGCAGTTCTTC.